Below are 9 T cell receptor beta chains sequenced from a single sample in a study of cytomegalovirus exposure and HLA in healthy donors. PCR used 60 Vbeta primers and 13 Jbeta primers. Profiled with immunoSEQ multiplex PCR; TCRdb holds only in-frame clones, not every one. Of 130,000 to 150,000 clones in the sample, around 83% were seen once. Input material: PBMCs. Receptors originate from a middle-aged man in good health and CMV-seropositive.

On this clone itself: Relative to the germline gene, one junction end is altered; a read error may explain this. The chain has TRBV7-9 and TRBJ1-2; D gene uncertain. In germline, CDR1 is SEHNR, CDR2 FQNEAQ (reference sequence). The CDR3 is made up of 12 amino acids. The DNA of the CDR3 is TGTTCCAGCAGCTTTGAGGGTAGGGACTACACCTTC. It is translated as CSSSFEGRDYTF.

This chain joins TRBV21-1 and TRBJ2-1; TRBD2 is the table's D call, not checked against the DNA. TRBV21-1 is a pseudogene segment. This CDR3 has 21 residues. Here the CDR3 reads CASSKAAAARRNGGGDNEQFF. CDR3 in DNA: TGTGCCAGCAGCAAAGCGGCCGCCGCCCGACGCAACGGGGGAGGGGACAATGAGCAGTTCTTC.

The chain recombines TRBV7-2 with TRBJ1-1; 7 nucleotides match TRBD1. The germline CDR1 and CDR2 sequences are SGHTA and FQGNSA. The CDR3 extends over 12 amino acids. Trimming removed 6 bases from V and 7 bases from J; junction bases left unmatched: 5. The CDR3 DNA sequence: TGTGCCAGCAGTGTAGGGGGCTTTGAAGCTTTCTTT. Protein product: CASSVGGFEAFF.

The chain joins TRBV9 to TRBJ2-3; D uncertain. The CDR3 totals 15 residues. The germline CDR1 and CDR2 sequences are SGDLS and YYNGEE. V lost 1 base to trimming and J lost 0 bases, with 9 bases between them. This CDR3 reads CASSVFEQSTDTQYF. For the CDR3, the DNA is TGTGCCAGCAGCGTATTTGAACAGAGCACAGATACGCAGTATTTT. Drawing the rest from reference TRBV9 and TRBJ2-3, the complete variable domain is DSGVTQTPKHLITATGQRVTLRCSPRSGDLSVYWYQQSLDQGLQFLIQYYNGEERAKGNILERFSAQQFPDLHSELNLSSLELGDSALYFCASSVFEQSTDTQYFGPGTRLTVL.

This clone was seen only a few times. V gene TRBV10-3 combines with J gene TRBJ1-1; D call uncertain. Germline V gene sequence: CDR1 ENHRY, CDR2 SYGVKD. V lost 7 bases, J lost 4 bases, and 13 bases lay in between. The CDR3 contains 13 residues. The CDR3 DNA reads TGTGCCATCACTACCGGGAGGCTCACTGAAGCTTTCTTT. It encodes CAITTGRLTEAFF.

This chain joins TRBV7-6 and TRBJ2-7; a weak D match, TRBD2 (6 bases). V lost 1 base, J lost 2 bases, and 9 bases lay in between. Germline loops: CDR1 SGHVS, CDR2 FNYEAQ. This CDR3 contains 14 residues. CDR3 protein: CASSLGPSAYEQYF. DNA for the CDR3: TGTGCCAGCAGCTTAGGGCCTAGCGCCTACGAGCAGTACTTC. Supplemented by reference TRBV7-6 and TRBJ2-7, the full variable domain reads GAGVSQSPRYKVTKRGQDVALRCDPISGHVSLYWYRQALGQGPEFLTYFNYEAQQDKSGLPNDRFSAERPEGSISTLTIQRTEQRDSAMYRCASSLGPSAYEQYFGPGTRLTVT.

This clone appeared a single time. This chain's CDR3 is CASSVGGRTEAFF. DNA for the CDR3: TGTGCCAGCAGCGTGGGGGGGCGAACTGAAGCTTTCTTT. The chain links TRBV5-8 to TRBJ1-1, with D perhaps TRBD1 (6 bases). Per germline, CDR1 SGHTS and CDR2 YDEGEE. Trimming stripped 4 bases from V and 5 bases from J, with 12 bases between. CDR3 length: 13 residues. Together with reference TRBV5-8 and TRBJ1-1, the CDR3 gives the full variable domain: EAGVTQSPTHLIKTRGQQATLRCSPISGHTSVYWYQQALGLGLQFLLWYDEGEERNRGNFPPRFSGRQFPNYSSELNVNALELEDSALYLCASSVGGRTEAFFGQGTRLTVV.

The J gene is TRBJ1-1, the V gene TRBV7-3; D is uncertain. Trimming pared 5 bases from V and 3 bases from J, leaving 13 bases between. The germline gives CDR1 SGHTA, CDR2 FQGTGA. The CDR3 length is 14 residues. Here the CDR3 DNA reads TGTGCCAGCAGCCGCTCCCCTCGGGACACTGAAGCTTTCTTT. The encoded protein is CASSRSPRDTEAFF.

The chain couples TRBV29-1 to TRBJ2-1, with a possible D match to TRBD2 (5 bases). The CDR3 is 16 amino acids. Germline CDR1 is SQVTM and CDR2 is ANQGSEA. Trimming took off 0 bases at V and 4 bases at J, with 16 bases between the two ends. In DNA, the CDR3 is TGCAGCGTTGAAGATCTTTCCAGGACTGTTTACAATGAGCAGTTCTTC. The encoded protein is CSVEDLSRTVYNEQFF.